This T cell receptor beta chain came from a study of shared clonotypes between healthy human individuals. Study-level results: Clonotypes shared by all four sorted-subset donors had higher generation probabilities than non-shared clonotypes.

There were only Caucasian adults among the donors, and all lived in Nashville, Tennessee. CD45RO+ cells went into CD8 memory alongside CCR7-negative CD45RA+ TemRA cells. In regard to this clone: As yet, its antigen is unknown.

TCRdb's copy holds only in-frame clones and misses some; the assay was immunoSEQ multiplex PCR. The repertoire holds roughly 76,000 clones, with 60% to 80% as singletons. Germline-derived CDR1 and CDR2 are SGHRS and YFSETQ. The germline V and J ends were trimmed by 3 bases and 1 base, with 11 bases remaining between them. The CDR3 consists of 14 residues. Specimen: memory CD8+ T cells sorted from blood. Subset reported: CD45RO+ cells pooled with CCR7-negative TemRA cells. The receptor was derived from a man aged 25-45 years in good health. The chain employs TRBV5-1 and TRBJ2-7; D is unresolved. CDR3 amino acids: CASSWAGFSYEQYF. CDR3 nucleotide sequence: TGCGCCAGCAGCTGGGCAGGCTTTTCCTACGAGCAGTACTTC.